The clone carrying this T cell receptor (beta chain) was seen only a few times. Its antigen is not identified. The data stem from a study of glioma-infiltrating T cells. TCR alpha and beta CDR3 regions were amplified from RNA using iRepertoire nested multiplex PCR. One-step reverse transcription and amplification started from approximately 100-400 ng of tissue mRNA or PBMC total RNA. Each CDR3 protein gets one entry after TCRdb re-called the multiplex PCR reads with MiXCR. The sample lists around 190,000 distinct CDR3 sequences, around 40% occurring once. General study points: Very few CDR3 sequences were shared between tissue and blood. Above-expected tissue-blood divergence occurred in all gliomas, most in low-grade ones.

The CDR3 extends over 15 amino acids. Losses at the gene ends were 7 bases for V and 2 bases for J; bases not matched to a gene: 5. The germline V gene encodes CDR1 MDHEN and CDR2 SYDVKM. The TCR comes from a human donor with low-grade glioma or glioblastoma, undergoing nonglioma brain surgery, or in good health (not recorded which). The chain is built from TRBV28 and TRBJ2-5; 12 bases are shared with TRBD2. Sequenced: glioma tissue, nonneoplastic brain tissue, or PBMCs (not recorded which). The CDR3 is CASTLGLAGQETQYF. For the CDR3, the DNA is TGTGCCAGCACCTTAGGACTAGCGGGACAAGAGACCCAGTACTTC. Looking up the rest from reference TRBV28 and TRBJ2-5 gives the full variable domain: DVKVTQSSRYLVKRTGEKVFLECVQDMDHENMFWYRQDPGLGLRLIYFSYDVKMKEKGDIPEGYSVSREKKERFSLILESASTNQTSMYLCASTLGLAGQETQYFGPGTRLLVL.